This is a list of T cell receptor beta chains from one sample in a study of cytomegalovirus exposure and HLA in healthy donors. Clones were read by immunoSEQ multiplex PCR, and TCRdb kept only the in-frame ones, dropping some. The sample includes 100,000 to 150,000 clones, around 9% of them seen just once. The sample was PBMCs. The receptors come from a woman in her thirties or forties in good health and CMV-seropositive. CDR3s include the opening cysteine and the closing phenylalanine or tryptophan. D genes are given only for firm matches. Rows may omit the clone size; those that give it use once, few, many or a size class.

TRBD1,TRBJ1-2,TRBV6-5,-,TGTGCCAGCAGTCGCGGGACAGGGGCTGGCTACACCTTC,CASSRGTGAGYTF
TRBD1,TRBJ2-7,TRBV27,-,TGTGCCAGCAGTCCCCTGGCGGGACAGGGTAAGGAACCTAACTCCTACGAGCAGTACTTC,CASSPLAGQGKEPNSYEQYF
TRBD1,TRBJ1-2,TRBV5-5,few,TGTGCCAGCAGCTCGATGGGACAGGGGGCGGGCTACACCTTC,CASSSMGQGAGYTF
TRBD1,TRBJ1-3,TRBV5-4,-,TGTGCCAGCAGCTTGGAGCCAGGGGGCTTGTCTGGAAACACCATATATTTT,CASSLEPGGLSGNTIYF
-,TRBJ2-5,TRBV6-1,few,TGTGCCAGCAGCAGGGGATGGGGGGAGACCCAGTACTTC,CASSRGWGETQYF
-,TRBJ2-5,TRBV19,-,TGTGCCAGTAGCCGACAGTCACAAGAGACCCAGTACTTC,CASSRQSQETQYF
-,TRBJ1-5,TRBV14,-,TGTGCCAGCAGCTTCCACCACCACAGCAGGCCCGCGGGATGGTATAGCAATCAGCCCCAGCATTTT,CASSFHHHSRPAGWYSNQPQHF
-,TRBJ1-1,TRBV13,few,TGTGCCAGCAGCTTGCGGGGGCGACAGAACACTGAAGCTTTCTTT,CASSLRGRQNTEAFF
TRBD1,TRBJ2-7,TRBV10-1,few,TGCGCCAGCAGTGATTTTGGGACAGGTGTTGCGGAGCAGTACTTC,CASSDFGTGVAEQYF
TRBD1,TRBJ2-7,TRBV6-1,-,TGTGCCAGCAGTGAAGTAGGGGCAGGGGGTAACTACGAGCAGTACTTC,CASSEVGAGGNYEQYF
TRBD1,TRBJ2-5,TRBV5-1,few,TGCGCCAGCAGCTTGTCCGGGACAGGGGGGTCAGAGACCCAGTACTTC,CASSLSGTGGSETQYF
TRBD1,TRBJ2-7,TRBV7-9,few,TGTGCCAGCAGCGTTGGGGGACAGGGCTACGAGCAGTACTTC,CASSVGGQGYEQYF
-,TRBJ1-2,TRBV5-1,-,TGCGCCAGCAATTTCGCGGACAGTTCCTATGGCTACACCTTC,CASNFADSSYGYTF
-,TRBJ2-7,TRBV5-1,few,TGCGCCAGCAGGAGGGAGACGGGCTACGAGCAGTACTTC,CASRRETGYEQYF
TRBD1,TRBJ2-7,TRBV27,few,TGTGCCAGCAGTTTAGGTGGGACAGGAACATACGAGCAGTACTTC,CASSLGGTGTYEQYF
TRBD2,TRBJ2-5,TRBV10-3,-,TGTGCCATCAGTGGAATGGCTAGCGGGGCGGTACAAGAGACCCAGTACTTC,CAISGMASGAVQETQYF
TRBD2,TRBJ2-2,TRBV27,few,TGTGCCAGCAGTCTCACTCCGTGGACTAGCGGGGGGGCCGGGGAGCTGTTTTTT,CASSLTPWTSGGAGELFF
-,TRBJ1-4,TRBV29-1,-,TGCAGCTCGCGGGGGGATCCCGGTGAAAAACTGTTTTTT,CSSRGDPGEKLFF
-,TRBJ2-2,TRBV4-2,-,TGTGCCAGCAGCCAAGATCTAGCGGACCGCGGGGGCCGAACCGGGGAGCTGTTTTTT,CASSQDLADRGGRTGELFF
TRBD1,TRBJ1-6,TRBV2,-,TGTGCCAGCAGTCTAGACAGGGGAAATTCACCCCTCCACTTT,CASSLDRGNSPLHF
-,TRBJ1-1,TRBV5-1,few,TGCGCCAGCAGCTTGGCCGGGGTCCCCTCTGAAGCTTTCTTT,CASSLAGVPSEAFF
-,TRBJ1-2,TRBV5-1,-,TGCGCCAGCAGCTTCGTCGCGGGCGATAACTATGGCTACACCTTC,CASSFVAGDNYGYTF
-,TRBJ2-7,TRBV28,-,TGTGCCAGCACCACCGGGCAGGGGGGATCCTACGAGCAGTACTTC,CASTTGQGGSYEQYF
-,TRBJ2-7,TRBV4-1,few,TGCGCCAGCAGCCAAGATCGGGGGTCCCCCTACGAGCAGTACTTC,CASSQDRGSPYEQYF
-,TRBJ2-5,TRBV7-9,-,TGTGCCAGCAGCTTAGGGAGGTCCACGGTTGTCGAGACCCAGTACTTC,CASSLGRSTVVETQYF
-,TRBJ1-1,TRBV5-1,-,TGCGCCAGCAGCTTTGACAGGCACACTGAAGCTTTCTTT,CASSFDRHTEAFF
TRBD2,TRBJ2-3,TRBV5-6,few,TGTGCCAGCAGTGCGGGACTAGCGGGGAGCACAGATACGCAGTATTTT,CASSAGLAGSTDTQYF